The 24 T cell receptor beta chains presented below share a single source sample, sequenced in a study of spatial heterogeneity in lung cancer. The time point was: sample taken at primary tumor resection. TCRdb re-analysed the 5' RACE reads in MiXCR, keeping a single row per CDR3 protein. The table records roughly 40,000 distinct CDR3 sequences, 6.8% of them present only once. The sequences come from PBMCs, collected at surgery. These receptors were taken from a female donor with early-stage non-small cell lung cancer.

The table lists this clonotype with a few counts. V and J are TRBV7-2 and TRBJ2-5; a possible D gene is TRBD1 (5 bases). The CDR3 sequence is 18 residues long. CDR1 and CDR2 from the germline V gene are SGHTA and FQGNSA. Trimming shortened V by 3 bases and J by 3 bases, and 23 bases separated the two germline ends. CDR3 loop: CASSFRGSRGSLKETQYF. The DNA of the CDR3 is TGTGCCAGCAGCTTTAGGGGTTCGCGAGGCAGCCTAAAAGAGACCCAGTACTTC.

This clonotype showed up many times. V and J are TRBV21-1 and TRBJ2-3; TRBD1 is the table's D call and was not checked against the DNA. TRBV21-1 is a documented pseudogene. This CDR3 spans 14 amino acids. CDR3 residues: CASVDRVLTDTQYF. CDR3 nucleotides: TGTGCCAGCGTTGACAGGGTGCTCACAGATACGCAGTATTTT.

This clonotype came up many times. V gene TRBV5-4 combines with J gene TRBJ2-2; D ambiguous. Trimming shortened V by 1 base and J by 7 bases, and 8 bases separated the two germline ends. Germline V gives CDR1 SGHNT, CDR2 YYREEE (reference sequence). This CDR3 has 13 residues. This chain's CDR3 is CASSLKGHGELFF. DNA for the CDR3: TGTGCCAGCAGCTTGAAGGGTCACGGGGAGCTGTTTTTT.

This clonotype was detected ten times or more. V usage is TRBV28 and J usage is TRBJ2-7, with 7 bases lining up with TRBD1. CDR3 length: 13 amino acids. The ends lost 1 base at V and 12 bases at J; junction bases unmatched: 9. Germline CDR1 and CDR2: MDHEN and SYDVKM. CDR3 protein: CASSLSGDRDRYF. CDR3 DNA sequence: TGTGCCAGCAGTTTATCAGGAGACAGGGATCGGTACTTC.

This clonotype was counted between two and nine times. The chain carries TRBV7-2 and TRBJ1-6; D possibly corresponds to TRBD1 (5 bases). The CDR3 spans 15 residues. CDR1 SGHTA and CDR2 FQGNSA come from the germline V gene. V lost 1 base and J 3 bases, leaving 7 bases between the germline ends. The CDR3 loop is CASSLGGGYNSPLHF. The CDR3 DNA reads TGTGCCAGCAGCTTAGGTGGGGGCTATAATTCACCCCTCCACTTT.

The V gene is TRBV7-8, the J gene TRBJ1-1; D may be TRBD1 (5 bases). From germline, CDR1 is SGHVS and CDR2 FQNEAQ. CDR3 length: 14 amino acids. With 2 bases removed from V and 1 base from J, the gap between germline ends came to 8 bases. For the CDR3, the DNA is TGTGCCAGCAGCTTAAGAGACAGGAACACTGAAGCTTTCTTT. Translated: CASSLRDRNTEAFF.

The chain has TRBV20-1 and TRBJ2-3; 7 bases match TRBD2. Germline CDR1 reads DFQATT; CDR2 reads SNEGSKA (reference sequence). Trimming cost V 3 bases and J 2 bases; bases outside gene matches: 8. The CDR3 covers 15 residues. The CDR3 coding sequence is TGCAGTGCTAGCTCCCTAGCGGAGAACACAGATACGCAGTATTTT. It is translated as CSASSLAENTDTQYF.

This clonotype was recorded a few times. This chain connects TRBV12-5 to TRBJ1-1; D gene ambiguous. Deletions cut 4 bases from V and 1 base from J, with 4 bases between. Germline CDR1 reads LGHNT; CDR2 reads FRNRAP. The CDR3 loop spans 12 amino acids. CDR3 protein: CASGSRNTEAFF. For the CDR3, the DNA is TGTGCTAGTGGTTCGAGGAACACTGAAGCTTTCTTT.

The gene calls are TRBV6-5 and TRBJ1-1; 12 bases match TRBD1. Germline V CDR1 and CDR2: MNHEY, SVGAGI. The junction had 5 bases not matched to a gene; V was cut back by 5 bases and J by 7 bases. This CDR3 contains 14 residues. CDR3 protein: CASSRDRGLLEAFF. Here the CDR3 DNA reads TGTGCCAGCAGTAGGGACAGGGGGCTGCTTGAAGCTTTCTTT.

In its sample, this clonotype was seen many times. The chain uses TRBV4-2 and TRBJ2-1; 8 bases are a match to TRBD2. There are 15 residues in the CDR3. In germline, CDR1 is LGHNA, CDR2 YNFKEQ. V shed 0 bases and J 4 bases; nucleotides not matched to a gene: 2. The CDR3 DNA reads as TGTGCCAGCAGCCAAGAAGGCGGGGGGTACAATGAGCAGTTCTTC. It encodes CASSQEGGGYNEQFF.

This clonotype was counted only a few times. The rearrangement links TRBV3-1 to TRBJ2-7; TRBD2 might be the D (5 bases). Germline CDR1 and CDR2: LGHDT and YNNKEL (reference sequence). The CDR3 extends over 16 amino acids. V lost 4 bases, J lost 3 bases, and 19 bases lay in between. The CDR3 spells CASSPRNRGLGYEQYF. In DNA form, the CDR3 reads TGTGCCAGCAGCCCACGAAATCGGGGTCTGGGCTACGAGCAGTACTTC.

In the case of this clonotype: This may come from a read error, since a much larger clone is one base off. This rearrangement joins TRBV20-1 to TRBJ2-3; tentatively, D is TRBD2 (6 bases). The CDR3 extends over 14 amino acids. Germline values: CDR1 DFQATT, CDR2 SNEGSKA (reference sequence). V was pared by 4 bases and J by 0 bases, with 11 bases between. The CDR3 DNA reads as TGCAGTGCTACCATTAGCGGTAGCACAGATACGCAGTATTTT. This gives the protein CSATISGSTDTQYF.

This clonotype has a count of ten or more. V is TRBV28 and J is TRBJ1-5; 10 bases are shared with TRBD1. With V trimmed by 6 bases and J by 5 bases, 7 bases remained unmatched. This CDR3 has 15 amino acids. The germline gives CDR1 MDHEN, CDR2 SYDVKM. The CDR3 DNA reads as TGTGCCAGCAGGTCTACCGGGACAGGGGATCAGCCCCAGCATTTT. This encodes CASRSTGTGDQPQHF.

Ten or more counts support this clonotype. V and J are TRBV30 and TRBJ2-7; no definite D call. Trimming shortened V by 2 bases and J by 6 bases, and 14 bases separated the two germline ends. The germline CDR1 and CDR2 sequences are GTSNPN and SVGIG (reference sequence). This CDR3 is built from 13 residues. DNA for the CDR3: TGTGCCTGGAGTAGTTCGACGGCTAGCGAGCAGTACTTC. Its translation is CAWSSSTASEQYF.

Of note for this clonotype: Since a much larger clone is just one base distant, this may be a read error. Since no conserved phenylalanine or tryptophan closes the CDR3, a read error is the likely cause. This chain connects TRBV6-1 to TRBJ2-3, with TRBD2 as a possible D gene (5 bases). The CDR3 is made up of 13 amino acids. Per the germline V gene, CDR1 is MNHNS and CDR2 is SASEGT. V gave up 8 bases and J gave up 1 base, with 10 bases separating them. The CDR3 DNA is TGTGCCAGCGAGGGTCGGGGCACAGATACGCAGTATTCT. This sequence encodes CASEGRGTDTQYS.

This clonotype came up many times. The chain links TRBV10-1 to TRBJ1-1; 10 bases are shared with TRBD1. Losses at the gene ends were 5 bases for V and 4 bases for J; bases not matched to a gene: 1. The CDR3 totals 13 residues. Looked up from germline, CDR1 is WNHNN and CDR2 is SYGVQD (reference sequence). CDR3 in DNA: TGCGCCAGCAGTTGGGACAGGGGCACTGAAGCTTTCTTT. Residues: CASSWDRGTEAFF.

This clonotype was seen at least ten times. The chain recombines TRBV12-3 or TRBV12-4 with TRBJ2-1; tentatively, D is TRBD1 (6 bases). The length of the CDR3 is 14 residues. Trimming removed 6 bases at V and 2 bases at J, with 11 bases between. The CDR3: CASRNRDTYNEQFF. In DNA, the CDR3 is TGTGCCAGCAGGAACAGGGACACCTACAATGAGCAGTTCTTC.

On this clonotype itself: A much larger clone is a single base away; this may be a read error. The rearrangement joins TRBV4-1 to TRBJ2-7; D is uncertain. The CDR3 length is 13 residues. CDR1 is MGHRA, CDR2 YSYEKL, per germline. Deletions cut 3 bases from V and 0 bases from J, with 6 bases between. CDR3 in DNA: TGCGCCAGCAGCCATTGCGCCTCCTACGAGCAGTACTTC. Its protein product is CASSHCASYEQYF.

This clonotype was seen repeatedly, ten times or more. The chain is built from TRBV5-1 and TRBJ2-7; D unclear. CDR3 length: 12 residues. Germline V gives CDR1 SGHRS, CDR2 YFSETQ. V gave up 5 bases and J gave up 2 bases, with 8 bases separating them. The CDR3 DNA reads as TGCGCCAGCAGTCAAGACACCTACGAGCAGTACTTC. Translating it yields CASSQDTYEQYF.

This clonotype was seen a handful of times. The chain links TRBV28 to TRBJ2-6, with TRBD1 identical over 7 bases. CDR1 and CDR2 (germline): MDHEN, SYDVKM. The CDR3 has 17 residues. V lost 5 bases, J lost 0 bases, and 7 bases stayed unmatched. CDR3 in amino acids: CASSLWDRPSGANVLTF. In DNA form, the CDR3 reads TGTGCCAGCAGTCTCTGGGACAGACCCTCTGGGGCCAACGTCCTGACTTTC.

The chain employs TRBV2 and TRBJ2-1; no firm D call. The CDR3 spans 15 residues. V was pared by 5 bases and J by 5 bases, with 16 bases between. Germline CDR1 and CDR2: SNHLY and FYNNEI. DNA of the CDR3: TGTGCCAGCAGTCCCAGCACCTACGGGCACAATGAGCAGTTCTTC. Amino acid sequence: CASSPSTYGHNEQFF.

This clonotype has only one observation. J is TRBJ1-1 and V is TRBV29-1; perhaps TRBD1 as D (5 bases). Trimming pared 4 bases from V and 7 bases from J, leaving 22 bases between. The CDR3 sequence is 15 residues long. CDR1 is SQVTM and CDR2 is ANQGSEA in the germline V gene. As DNA, the CDR3 is TGCAGCGTTGTTTTTCAATTAGGGGCCCCTGATGAAGCTTTCTTT. It encodes CSVVFQLGAPDEAFF. The full variable domain, with the rest looked up from reference TRBV29-1 and TRBJ1-1, is SAVISQKPSRDICQRGTSLTIQCQVDSQVTMMFWYRQQPGQSLTLIATANQGSEATYESGFVIDKFPISRPNLTFSTLTVSNMSPEDSSIYLCSVVFQLGAPDEAFFGQGTRLTVV.

Many counts were recorded for this clonotype. The chain uses TRBV7-2 and TRBJ1-5; a possible D gene is TRBD1 (5 bases). The germline V and J ends were trimmed by 1 base and 1 base, with 11 bases remaining between them. The CDR3 runs to 16 residues. CDR1 is SGHTA and CDR2 is FQGNSA in the germline V gene. CDR3 sequence reads: CASSLVSGVSNQPQHF. The CDR3 DNA reads TGTGCCAGCAGCTTAGTTTCGGGGGTCAGCAATCAGCCCCAGCATTTT. Full variable domain (remainder filled in from reference TRBV7-2 and TRBJ1-5): GAGVSQSPSNKVTEKGKDVELRCDPISGHTALYWYRQSLGQGLEFLIYFQGNSAPDKSGLPSDRFSAERTGGSVSTLTIQRTQQEDSAVYLCASSLVSGVSNQPQHFGDGTRLSIL.

This clonotype is classed as medium-sized (0.01 to 0.1%). The V call is TRBV7-8, the J call TRBJ2-7, with no clear D. V was clipped by 5 bases and J by 2 bases, with 13 bases between them. Germline values: CDR1 SGHVS, CDR2 FQNEAQ. This CDR3 is 14 amino acids long. CDR3 in DNA: TGTGCCAGCAGCCTCCTCACGGGCGCCTACGAGCAGTACTTC. Translated: CASSLLTGAYEQYF.